This note documents a single TCR beta chain sequence. This clonotype came up many times. The target of this receptor is not known. One base away there is no much larger clone; base qualities are not given. TCR beta CDR3 regions were amplified from RNA transcripts. The first round of RT-PCR for the TCR CDR3 was performed with the HTBI primer set and the Qiagen OneStep RT-PCR kit. A second multiplex PCR round built the libraries, followed by size selection and purification. Paired-end sequencing of the libraries was performed with 100 bp reads on an Illumina HiSeq2000. The authors' analysis ran thus. SOAPnuke was used to process the raw data, with reads discarded if the reads contained adapters or uncalled bases, had a mean Phred below 15, or lacked an exact constant-primer or identifier match. High-quality paired reads were merged using COPE v1.2.5, and each unique nucleotide sequence was defined as a clonotype. MiTCR v1.1 was used to align clonotypes to the IMGT TRBV, TRBD and TRBJ reference segments. Analysis was restricted to V-J combinations with a frequency above 0.0001, which covered roughly 99% of repertoires. The TCS score was defined as the ratio of F50 (clonal expansion) to E x V (chaos), calculated using BLOSUM62-based TCRdist between CDR3 peptides within each V-J. Welch's t-statistics and random forest reduced 500 to 650 V-J features to 13, which were used in a naive Bayes classifier (R e1071). Starting from the raw public reads, TCRdb applied fastp trimming at Q25, assembled clones with MiXCR and retained in-frame beta chains. Every distinct CDR3 protein forms one entry, paired with its most common genes and DNA. Here the V and J calls rest on TCRdb's processing, not on the authors' analysis. The sample table records about 110,000 distinct CDR3 sequences; roughly 15% of these occur just once. About 44% of the sample is in the top ten clones.

This sample is part of a study of T cells in Graves' hyperthyroidism and ophthalmopathy (dated by TCRdb to 2018 to 2020). In the study overall: Peripheral blood samples were taken at initial diagnosis, before any treatment was given. TCR Vbeta CDR3 sequencing of 130 to 150 peripheral blood samples (roughly 41 ophthalmopathy, 75 or so hyperthyroidism and some 17 progressor patients) is reported in the paper. Whether ophthalmopathy could be predicted prospectively was tested in an independent validation cohort made up of 18 to 20 hyperthyroidism patients plus 17 patients who later progressed to ophthalmopathy. After sampling, hyperthyroidism patients received methimazole starting at 30 mg daily, and ophthalmopathy patients received high-dose intravenous methylprednisolone. To identify distinguishing TCR V-J signatures, a discovery cohort of around 100 patients was used, comprising 40 to 45 with Graves' ophthalmopathy and 57 with stable Graves' hyperthyroidism. In addition, the study compared T-cell repertoires in thyroid tissue and in blood from roughly 6 Graves' hyperthyroidism patients. The 100 or so discovery patients were divided at random into training and test sets in a 7:3 ratio. General findings and caveats noted by the study authors: Ophthalmopathy was separated from stable hyperthyroidism by a 13 V-J signature model, with 85% to 90% sensitivity and around 81% specificity obtained in cross-validation and 80%/75% obtained in testing. Sample size was not statistically predetermined, and blinding of investigators to group allocation was not performed. Most expanded thyroid clonotypes (frequency above 0.001) were also detected in blood, a finding suggesting that blood repertoires may reflect thyroid immune responses. In validation, the model predicted progression to ophthalmopathy with over 65% sensitivity and over 72% specificity, a median of 6.5 months before onset.

Looking up the germline V gene (reference sequence) yields CDR1 MNHEY and CDR2 SMNVEV. The CDR3 goes from the cysteine to the phenylalanine over 16 residues. The entry retains the CDR3 DNA only, 48 bases that are in frame from base 1. V is trimmed back by 6 bases and J by 3 bases, and the junction contains 6 bases that no gene match accounts for. A patient counted as having stable Graves' hyperthyroidism if no progression to ophthalmopathy occurred over 18 months of follow-up. The hyperthyroidism patients were between 18 and 65 years old and newly diagnosed, with a disease duration of less than 2 months. The study excluded patients with uncontrolled infections, other autoimmune diseases, pregnancy or lactation. Clinical symptoms, serum thyroxine and TRAb, thyroid ultrasound, and orbital computed tomography formed the basis for the diagnoses. PBMCs were separated from approximately 10 ml of fresh peripheral blood using Ficoll-Paque density gradient centrifugation. Total RNA was extracted using Trizol reagent, and RNA quality was assessed on an Agilent 2100 Bioanalyzer.

The rearrangement combines TRBV27 with TRBJ2-2; the central 11 bases match TRBD2. The sequence came from a woman in her fifties or sixties with Graves' hyperthyroidism. Input material: blood. The CDR3 region reads CASSARLAGYTGELFF. Here is the DNA: TGTGCCAGCAGCGCCCGACTAGCGGGATACACCGGGGAGCTGTTTTTT.